This T cell receptor (beta chain) was documented in a study of blood T cell repertoires in COVID-19. As for the study in general: Samples representing acute and convalescent COVID-19 were sourced from the United States, Italy and Spain. Sources were T cells, B-cell-depleted T cells, or PBMCs; the material itself was cDNA or gDNA.

In the original workflow: Counts of nucleated cells, estimated from reference gene primer amplification, were obtained. Clones were read by immunoSEQ multiplex PCR, and TCRdb kept only the in-frame ones, dropping some. The DNA gave D and trimming, while V, J and clone size come from that table. The sample has just over 300,000 clones, about 85% seen once; the top ten hold roughly 2.3%. This clonotype was obtained from a man aged 18 to 30 with active or convalescent COVID-19. The sequenced sample consisted of peripheral blood.

As DNA, the CDR3 is TGTGCCAGCAGCACGGGACAGGCGAACATTCAGTACTTC. It translates to CASSTGQANIQYF. This rearrangement joins TRBV11-2 to TRBJ2-4; 8 bases align to TRBD1. The germline gives CDR1 SGHAT, CDR2 FQNNGV. The CDR3 length is 13 residues. With 5 bases clipped from V and 7 bases from J, the junction kept 4 bases outside the gene matches.